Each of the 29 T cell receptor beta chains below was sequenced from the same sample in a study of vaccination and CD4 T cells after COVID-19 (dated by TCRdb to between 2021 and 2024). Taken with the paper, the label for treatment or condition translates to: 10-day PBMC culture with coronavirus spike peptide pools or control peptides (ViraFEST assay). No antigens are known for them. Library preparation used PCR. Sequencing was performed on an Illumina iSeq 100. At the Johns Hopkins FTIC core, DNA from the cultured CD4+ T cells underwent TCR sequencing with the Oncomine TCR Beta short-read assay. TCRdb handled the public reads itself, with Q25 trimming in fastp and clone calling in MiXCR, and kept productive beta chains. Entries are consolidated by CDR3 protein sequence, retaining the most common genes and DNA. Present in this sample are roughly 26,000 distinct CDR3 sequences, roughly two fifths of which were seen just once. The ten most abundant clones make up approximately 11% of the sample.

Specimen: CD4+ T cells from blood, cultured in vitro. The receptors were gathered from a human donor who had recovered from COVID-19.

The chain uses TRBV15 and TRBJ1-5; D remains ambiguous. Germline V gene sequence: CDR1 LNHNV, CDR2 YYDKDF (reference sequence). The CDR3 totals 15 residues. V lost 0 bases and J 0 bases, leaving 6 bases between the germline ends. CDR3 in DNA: TGTGCCACCAGCAGAGATCCCTCTAGCAATCAGCCCCAGCATTTT. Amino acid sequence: CATSRDPSSNQPQHF.

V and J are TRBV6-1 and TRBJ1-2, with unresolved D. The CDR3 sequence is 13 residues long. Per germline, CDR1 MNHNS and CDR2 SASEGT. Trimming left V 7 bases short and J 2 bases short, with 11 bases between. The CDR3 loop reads CASKVNMNYGYTF. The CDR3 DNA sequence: TGTGCCAGCAAAGTAAACATGAACTATGGCTACACCTTC.

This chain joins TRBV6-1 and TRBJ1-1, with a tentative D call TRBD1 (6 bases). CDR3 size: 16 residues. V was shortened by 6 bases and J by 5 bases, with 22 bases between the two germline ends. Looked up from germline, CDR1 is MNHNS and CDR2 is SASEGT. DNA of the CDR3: TGTGCCAGCAGCCAAAACCCACAGGGAGGAAGGACTGAAGCTTTCTTT. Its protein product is CASSQNPQGGRTEAFF.

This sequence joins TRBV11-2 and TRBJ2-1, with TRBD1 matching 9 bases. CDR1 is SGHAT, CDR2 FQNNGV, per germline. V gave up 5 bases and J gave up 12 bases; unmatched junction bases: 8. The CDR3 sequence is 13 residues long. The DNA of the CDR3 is TGTGCCAGCAGCCGAGACCAGGACAGGGGGCAGTTCTTC. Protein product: CASSRDQDRGQFF.

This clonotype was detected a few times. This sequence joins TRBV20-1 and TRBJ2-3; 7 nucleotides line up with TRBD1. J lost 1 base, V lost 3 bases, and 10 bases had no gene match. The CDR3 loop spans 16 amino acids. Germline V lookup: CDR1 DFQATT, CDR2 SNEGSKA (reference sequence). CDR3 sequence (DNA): TGCAGTGCTAGCCGGGACAGTAATAGGGGCACAGATACGCAGTATTTT. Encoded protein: CSASRDSNRGTDTQYF.

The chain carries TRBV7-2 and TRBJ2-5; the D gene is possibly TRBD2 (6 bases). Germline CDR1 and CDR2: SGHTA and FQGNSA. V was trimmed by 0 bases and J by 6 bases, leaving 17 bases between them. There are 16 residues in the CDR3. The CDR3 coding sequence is TGTGCCAGCAGCTTAGCGCCCGGAGGGCGGGGAAAGACCCAGTACTTC. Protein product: CASSLAPGGRGKTQYF.

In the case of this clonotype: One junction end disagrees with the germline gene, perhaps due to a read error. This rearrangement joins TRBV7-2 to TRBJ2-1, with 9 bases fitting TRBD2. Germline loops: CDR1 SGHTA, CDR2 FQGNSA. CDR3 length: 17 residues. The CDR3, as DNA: TGCGCCAGCAGCCAAGAGAGCGGCGGGAGGGCCATCAATGAGCAGTTCTTC. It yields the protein CASSQESGGRAINEQFF. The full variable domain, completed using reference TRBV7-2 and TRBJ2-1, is GAGVSQSPSNKVTEKGKDVELRCDPISGHTALYWYRQSLGQGLEFLIYFQGNSAPDKSGLPSDRFSAERTGGSVSTLTIQRTQQEDSAVYLCASSQESGGRAINEQFFGPGTRLTVL.

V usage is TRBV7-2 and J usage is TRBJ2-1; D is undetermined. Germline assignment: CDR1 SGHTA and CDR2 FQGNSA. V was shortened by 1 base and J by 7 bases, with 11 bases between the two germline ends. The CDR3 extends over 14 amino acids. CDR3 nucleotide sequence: TGTGCCAGCAGCTTAGGTCGCGTATCAAATGAGCAGTTCTTC. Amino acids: CASSLGRVSNEQFF.

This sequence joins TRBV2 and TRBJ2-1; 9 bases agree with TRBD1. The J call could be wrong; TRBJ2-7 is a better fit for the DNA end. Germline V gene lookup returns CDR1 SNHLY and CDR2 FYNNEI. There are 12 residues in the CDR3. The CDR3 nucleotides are TGTGCCAGCAGTAGGACAGGGGACGAGCAGTACTTC. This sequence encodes CASSRTGDEQYF.

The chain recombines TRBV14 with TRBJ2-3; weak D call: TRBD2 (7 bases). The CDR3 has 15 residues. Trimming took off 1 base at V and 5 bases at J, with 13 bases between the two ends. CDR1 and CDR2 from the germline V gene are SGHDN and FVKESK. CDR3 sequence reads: CASSQGGGAKDTQYF. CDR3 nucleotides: TGTGCCAGCAGCCAAGGAGGGGGGGCGAAAGATACGCAGTATTTT.

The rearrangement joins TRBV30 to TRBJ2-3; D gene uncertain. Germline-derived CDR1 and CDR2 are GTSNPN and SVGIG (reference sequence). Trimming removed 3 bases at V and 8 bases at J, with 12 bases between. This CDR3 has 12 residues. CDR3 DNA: TGTGCCTGGAGCCCCGGACCGGCTACGCAGTATTTT. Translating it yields CAWSPGPATQYF.

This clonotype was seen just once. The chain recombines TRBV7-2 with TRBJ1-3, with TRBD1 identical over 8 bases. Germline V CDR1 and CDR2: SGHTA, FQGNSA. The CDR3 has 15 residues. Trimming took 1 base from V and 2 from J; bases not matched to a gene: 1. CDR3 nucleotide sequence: TGTGCCAGCAGCTTAGGGACAGGGCCTGGAAACACCATATATTTT. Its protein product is CASSLGTGPGNTIYF.

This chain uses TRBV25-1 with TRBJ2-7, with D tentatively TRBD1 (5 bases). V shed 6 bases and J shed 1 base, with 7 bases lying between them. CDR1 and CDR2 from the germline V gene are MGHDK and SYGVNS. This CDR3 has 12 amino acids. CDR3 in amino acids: CASRDTSYEQYF. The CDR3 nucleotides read TGTGCCAGCAGGGACACTTCCTACGAGCAGTACTTC.

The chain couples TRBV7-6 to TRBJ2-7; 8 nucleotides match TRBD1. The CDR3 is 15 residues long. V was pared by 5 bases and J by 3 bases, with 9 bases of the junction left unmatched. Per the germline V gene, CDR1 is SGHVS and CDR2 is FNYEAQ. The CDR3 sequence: CASSRDGTGLYEQYF. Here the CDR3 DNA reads TGTGCCAGCAGCAGGGACGGGACAGGCCTCTACGAGCAGTACTTC.

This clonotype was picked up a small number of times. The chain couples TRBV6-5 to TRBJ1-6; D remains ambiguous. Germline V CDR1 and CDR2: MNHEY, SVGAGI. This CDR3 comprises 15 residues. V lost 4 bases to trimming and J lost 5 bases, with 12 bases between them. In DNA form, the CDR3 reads TGTGCCAGCAGTTCCCCGAGGGCCAATAATTCACCCCTCCACTTT. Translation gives CASSSPRANNSPLHF.

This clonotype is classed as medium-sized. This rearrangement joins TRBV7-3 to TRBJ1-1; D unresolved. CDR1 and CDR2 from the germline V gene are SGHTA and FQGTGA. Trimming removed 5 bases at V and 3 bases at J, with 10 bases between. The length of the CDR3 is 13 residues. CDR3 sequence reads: CASSPGRDTEAFF. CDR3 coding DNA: TGTGCCAGCAGCCCCGGGAGGGACACTGAAGCTTTCTTT. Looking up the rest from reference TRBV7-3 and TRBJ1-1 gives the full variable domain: GAGVSQTPSNKVTEKGKYVELRCDPISGHTALYWYRQSLGQGPEFLIYFQGTGAADDSGLPNDRFFAVRPEGSVSTLKIQRTERGDSAVYLCASSPGRDTEAFFGQGTRLTVV.

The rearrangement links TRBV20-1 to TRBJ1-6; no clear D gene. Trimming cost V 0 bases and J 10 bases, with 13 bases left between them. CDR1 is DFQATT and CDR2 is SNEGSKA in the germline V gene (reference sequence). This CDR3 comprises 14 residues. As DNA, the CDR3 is TGCAGTGCTAGAGATCCCCCTTCAAGGTCACCCCTCCACTTT. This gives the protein CSARDPPSRSPLHF.

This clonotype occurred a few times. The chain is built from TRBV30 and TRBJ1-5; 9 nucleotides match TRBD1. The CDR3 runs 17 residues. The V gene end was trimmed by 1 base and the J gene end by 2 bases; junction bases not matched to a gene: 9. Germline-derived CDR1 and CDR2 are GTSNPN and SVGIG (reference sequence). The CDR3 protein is CAWSEYRGLVGNQPQHF. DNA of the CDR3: TGTGCCTGGAGTGAGTACAGGGGGCTGGTTGGCAATCAGCCCCAGCATTTT.

This chain's CDR3 is CSARDRTSSYNSPLHF. CDR3 in DNA: TGCAGTGCTAGAGATCGGACGAGCTCCTATAATTCACCCCTCCACTTT. The chain links TRBV20-1 to TRBJ1-6; D is uncertain. The CDR3 is 16 amino acids. Germline CDR1 DFQATT, CDR2 SNEGSKA (reference sequence). V lost 0 bases to trimming and J lost 0 bases, with 9 bases between them.

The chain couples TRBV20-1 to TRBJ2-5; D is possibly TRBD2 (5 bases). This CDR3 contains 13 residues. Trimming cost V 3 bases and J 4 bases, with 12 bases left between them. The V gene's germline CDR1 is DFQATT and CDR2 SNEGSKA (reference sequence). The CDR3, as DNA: TGCAGTGCTAGCCCCCTAGCCCGAGAGACCCAGTACTTC. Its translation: CSASPLARETQYF.

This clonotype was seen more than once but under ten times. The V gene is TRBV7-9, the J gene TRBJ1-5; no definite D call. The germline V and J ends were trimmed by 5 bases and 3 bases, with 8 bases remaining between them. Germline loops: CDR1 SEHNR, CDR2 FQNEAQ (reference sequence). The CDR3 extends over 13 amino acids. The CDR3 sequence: CASSLDNNQPQHF. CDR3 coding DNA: TGTGCCAGCAGCCTTGACAACAATCAGCCCCAGCATTTT.

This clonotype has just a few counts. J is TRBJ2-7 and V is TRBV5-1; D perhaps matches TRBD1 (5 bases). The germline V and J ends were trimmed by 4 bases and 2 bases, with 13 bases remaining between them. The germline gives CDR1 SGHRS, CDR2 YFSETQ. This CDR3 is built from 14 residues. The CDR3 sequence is CASSLRQSTYEQYF. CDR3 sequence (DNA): TGCGCCAGCAGCCTCCGACAGTCGACCTACGAGCAGTACTTC.

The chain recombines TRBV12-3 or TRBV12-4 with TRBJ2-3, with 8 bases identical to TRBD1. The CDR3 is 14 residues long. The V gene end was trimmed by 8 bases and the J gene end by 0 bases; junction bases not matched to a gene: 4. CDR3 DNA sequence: TGTGCCAGCCGGACAGGGCCTAGCACAGATACGCAGTATTTT. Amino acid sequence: CASRTGPSTDTQYF.

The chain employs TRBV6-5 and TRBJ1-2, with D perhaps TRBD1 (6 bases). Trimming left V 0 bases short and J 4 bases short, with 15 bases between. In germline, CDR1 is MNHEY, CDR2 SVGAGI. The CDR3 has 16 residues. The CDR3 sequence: CASSYSSQDRPYGYTF. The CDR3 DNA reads TGTGCCAGCAGTTACTCGAGTCAGGACAGACCCTATGGCTACACCTTC.

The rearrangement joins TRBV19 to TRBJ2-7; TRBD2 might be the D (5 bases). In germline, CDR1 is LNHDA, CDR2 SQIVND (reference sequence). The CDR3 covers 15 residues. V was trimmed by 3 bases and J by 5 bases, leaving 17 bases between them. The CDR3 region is CASSMWITRSDEQYF. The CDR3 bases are TGTGCCAGTAGTATGTGGATAACTAGAAGCGACGAGCAGTACTTC. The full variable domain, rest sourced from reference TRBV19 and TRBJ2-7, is DGGITQSPKYLFRKEGQNVTLSCEQNLNHDAMYWYRQDPGQGLRLIYYSQIVNDFQKGDIAEGYSVSREKKESFPLTVTSAQKNPTAFYLCASSMWITRSDEQYFGPGTRLTVT.

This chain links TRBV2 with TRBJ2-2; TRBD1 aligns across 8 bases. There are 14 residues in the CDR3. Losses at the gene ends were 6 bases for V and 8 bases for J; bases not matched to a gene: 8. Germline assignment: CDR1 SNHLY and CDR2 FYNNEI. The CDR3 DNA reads TGTGCCAGCAGGTCTCAGGGGGCAGGGGGGGAGCTGTTTTTT. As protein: CASRSQGAGGELFF.

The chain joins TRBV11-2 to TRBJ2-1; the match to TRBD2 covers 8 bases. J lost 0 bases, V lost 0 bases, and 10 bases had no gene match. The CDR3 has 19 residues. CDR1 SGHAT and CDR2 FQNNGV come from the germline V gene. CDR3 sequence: CASSLDAASGLSSYNEQFF. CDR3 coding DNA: TGTGCCAGCAGCTTAGATGCTGCTAGCGGGCTGAGCTCCTACAATGAGCAGTTCTTC.

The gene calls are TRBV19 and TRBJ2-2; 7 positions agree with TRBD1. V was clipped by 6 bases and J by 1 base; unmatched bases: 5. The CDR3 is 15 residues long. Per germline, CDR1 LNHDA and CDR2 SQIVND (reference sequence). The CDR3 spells CASSSGTVNTGELFF. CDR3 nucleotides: TGTGCCAGTAGCTCGGGGACAGTGAACACCGGGGAGCTGTTTTTT.

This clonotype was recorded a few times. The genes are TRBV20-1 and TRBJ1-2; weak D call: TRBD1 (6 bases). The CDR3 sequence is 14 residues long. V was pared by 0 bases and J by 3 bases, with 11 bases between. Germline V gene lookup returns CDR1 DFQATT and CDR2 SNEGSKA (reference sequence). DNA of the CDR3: TGCAGTGCTAGAGATGCGGGGGCCGACTATGGCTACACCTTC. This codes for CSARDAGADYGYTF.